Listed here are 27 T cell receptor beta chains from one sample, sequenced in a study of prognosis after radiotherapy for stage I lung cancer (dated by TCRdb to about 2021). The sequencer was an Illumina HiSeq 3000. Two rounds of multiplex PCR were used to amplify the TCR beta CDR3 region from genomic DNA. In the first PCR round, primers specific to each TRBV and TRBJ gene were used, and the primer sequences were filed in Chinese patent CN105087789A. TCRdb trimmed public reads at Q25 via fastp, called clones via MiXCR and kept in-frame beta chains. Entries are consolidated by CDR3 protein sequence, retaining the most common genes and DNA. For this sample the table gives fewer than 30,000 distinct CDR3 sequences, of which about 30% were detected only once. 30% to 45% of the sample is held by the ten biggest clonotypes. Sequencing was performed on PBMCs, taken before or after stereotactic body radiation therapy (not recorded which). The source of these receptors is a donor aged 50 or older with non-small cell lung cancer.

This clonotype has ten or more counts. The chain combines TRBV6-5 with TRBJ1-3, with a tentative D call TRBD1 (5 bases). From germline, CDR1 is MNHEY and CDR2 SVGAGI. V was pared by 2 bases and J by 4 bases, with 12 bases between. The CDR3 runs to 15 residues. As DNA, the CDR3 is TGTGCCAGCAGTTACGACCAGGGAAGAGGAAACACCATATATTTT. This codes for CASSYDQGRGNTIYF.

This clonotype was observed a few times. This probably arose from a read error, given a far larger clone one base away. The rearrangement uses TRBV6-2 or TRBV6-3 and TRBJ1-5; 7 nucleotides align to TRBD1. The CDR3 has 14 residues. Per germline, CDR1 MNHEY and CDR2 SVGEGT. The CDR3 reads CASRGDSWNQPKHF. The CDR3 DNA reads TGTGCCAGCAGGGGGGACAGTTGGAATCAGCCCAAGCATTTT.

In its sample, this clonotype ranks as medium-sized. The CDR3 DNA is TGCGCCAGCAGCCGTTTACCTGGACGGACAGCTAACTATGGCTACACCTTC. This sequence encodes CASSRLPGRTANYGYTF. V and J are TRBV5-1 and TRBJ1-2, with D perhaps TRBD1 (6 bases). Germline values: CDR1 SGHRS, CDR2 YFSETQ. The germline V and J ends were trimmed by 4 bases and 0 bases, with 19 bases remaining between them. This CDR3 comprises 17 residues.

The chain links TRBV27 to TRBJ2-1; TRBD2 matches at 8 bases. CDR3 length: 17 residues. Per the germline V gene, CDR1 is MNHEY and CDR2 is SMNVEV (reference sequence). V shed 6 bases, J shed 0 bases, and the junction held 10 bases outside the gene matches. The CDR3 DNA reads as TGTGCCAGCAGGACTAGCGCTGGGGGATTCTCCTACAATGAGCAGTTCTTC. It yields the protein CASRTSAGGFSYNEQFF.

With regard to this clonotype: A much bigger clone sits one base away, suggesting this may be a read error. V is TRBV6-2 or TRBV6-3 and J is TRBJ2-1; 11 bases are a match to TRBD2. Germline assignment: CDR1 MNHEY and CDR2 SVGEGT. This CDR3 is 16 amino acids long. The CDR3 DNA reads as TGTGCCAGCGAAAATAGCGGGAGGGCCGGATACAGTGAGCAGTTCTTC. This codes for CASENSGRAGYSEQFF.

Comment on this clonotype: A much larger clone sits a single nucleotide away, making a read error possible. The V call is TRBV6-2 or TRBV6-3, the J call TRBJ1-5; D is ambiguous. Germline lookup yields CDR1 MNHEY and CDR2 SVGEGT. Trimming cost V 5 bases and J 3 bases, with 17 bases left between them. The CDR3 runs to 16 residues. The CDR3 spells CASSEISSYINQPQHF. CDR3 in DNA: TGTGCCAGCAGTGAAATCAGCAGTTATATCAATCAGCCCCAGCATTTT.

V is TRBV4-1 and J is TRBJ1-1; the D gene is possibly TRBD1 (5 bases). Trimming shortened V by 2 bases and J by 1 base, and 14 bases separated the two germline ends. Germline CDR1 is MGHRA and CDR2 is YSYEKL. This CDR3 is 16 amino acids long. The CDR3 loop reads CASSQPHQGPNTEAFF. The CDR3 DNA sequence: TGCGCCAGCAGCCAACCACATCAGGGACCGAACACTGAAGCTTTCTTT.

In its sample, this clonotype was seen many times. V and J are TRBV19 and TRBJ2-5; 7 bases align to TRBD1. With V trimmed by 7 bases and J by 5 bases, 13 bases remained unmatched. The length of the CDR3 is 15 residues. The germline gives CDR1 LNHDA, CDR2 SQIVND (reference sequence). The CDR3 sequence is CASTSAGTAKETQYF. CDR3 sequence (DNA): TGTGCCAGTACCTCCGCCGGGACAGCGAAGGAGACCCAGTACTTC.

Concerning this clonotype itself: A much larger clone is a single base away; this may be a read error. This chain joins TRBV7-9 and TRBJ2-5; the match to TRBD2 covers 7 bases. In germline, CDR1 is SEHNR, CDR2 FQNEAQ (reference sequence). This CDR3 has 15 residues. The CDR3 loop is CASSLPGLTGGTHYF. CDR3 DNA: TGTGCCAGCAGCTTACCGGGACTCACCGGGGGGACCCATTACTTC.

The chain carries TRBV7-9 and TRBJ2-2; 9 bases agree with TRBD1. CDR1 SEHNR and CDR2 FQNEAQ come from the germline V gene (reference sequence). There are 15 residues in the CDR3. The trim removed 0 bases at V and 7 bases at J, leaving 3 bases unmatched. CDR3 nucleotides: TGTGCCAGCAGCTTAGCACAGGGGGCAGTCGGGGAGCTGTTTTTT. This gives the protein CASSLAQGAVGELFF.

This clonotype came up many times. The chain couples TRBV2 to TRBJ1-1; D perhaps matches TRBD1 (5 bases). The CDR3 consists of 13 residues. Per germline, CDR1 SNHLY and CDR2 FYNNEI. With 4 bases removed from V and 5 bases from J, the gap between germline ends came to 11 bases. The CDR3 coding sequence is TGTGCCAGCAGTGGACAATGGGGGACTGAAGCTTTCTTT. Translated: CASSGQWGTEAFF.

This clonotype showed up many times. This rearrangement joins TRBV28 to TRBJ1-1; possible D gene TRBD1, 6 bases. The CDR3 covers 14 residues. The V gene's germline CDR1 is MDHEN and CDR2 SYDVKM. V was clipped by 8 bases and J by 0 bases, with 13 bases between them. The CDR3 DNA reads as TGTGCCAGCGGGGGGGCGAGCTTGAACACTGAAGCTTTCTTT. Its protein is CASGGASLNTEAFF.

About this clonotype: A read error likely explains this, since a far larger clone differs by one base. This rearrangement joins TRBV7-2 to TRBJ1-5; D unclear. Trimming shortened V by 3 bases and J by 4 bases, and 7 bases separated the two germline ends. CDR3 length: 13 amino acids. The germline V gene has CDR1 SGHTA and CDR2 FQGNSA. CDR3 sequence (DNA): TGTGCCAGCAGCTTCGGACTGAATCAGCCCCAGCATTTT. Translating gives CASSFGLNQPQHF. The full variable domain, with the rest looked up from reference TRBV7-2 and TRBJ1-5, is GAGVSQSPSNKVTEKGKDVELRCDPISGHTALYWYRQSLGQGLEFLIYFQGNSAPDKSGLPSDRFSAERTGGSVSTLTIQRTQQEDSAVYLCASSFGLNQPQHFGDGTRLSIL.

On this clonotype: Sequence at one end of the junction differs from germline and may be a read error. V usage is TRBV6-1 and J usage is TRBJ1-6, with D tentatively TRBD1 (5 bases). The CDR3 totals 14 residues. Germline CDR1 is MNHNS and CDR2 is SASEGT. CDR3 DNA: TGTGCCAGCAGTGACGGGGGTGATAATCCACCCCTCCACTTT. Translating gives CASSDGGDNPPLHF.

The chain has TRBV9 and TRBJ2-1; 9 positions agree with TRBD1. CDR1 is SGDLS, CDR2 YYNGEE, per germline. CDR3 size: 14 residues. V gave up 3 bases and J gave up 2 bases; unmatched junction bases: 0. The CDR3 sequence is CASSGQGAYNEQFF. The CDR3 DNA is TGTGCCAGCAGCGGACAGGGGGCCTACAATGAGCAGTTCTTC.

A note on this clonotype: A far larger clone is one nucleotide away, so this likely arose from a read error. V is TRBV6-6 and J is TRBJ2-1; D is unclear. Germline CDR1 MNHNY, CDR2 SVGAGI (reference sequence). This CDR3 has 15 amino acids. CDR3 in amino acids: CASSYSWSSYNKQFF. The DNA for the CDR3 is TGTGCCAGCAGTTACTCGTGGTCTTCCTACAATAAGCAGTTCTTC.

This clonotype was detected ten times or more. CDR3 sequence reads: CASRGEDRSSYEQYF. The CDR3 region has the DNA TGTGCCAGCAGGGGGGAGGACAGGAGCTCCTACGAGCAGTACTTC. The V call is TRBV28, the J call TRBJ2-7; weak D call: TRBD1 (7 bases). Trimming took off 6 bases at V and 0 bases at J, with 15 bases between the two ends. Per the germline V gene, CDR1 is MDHEN and CDR2 is SYDVKM. This CDR3 has 15 amino acids.

This clonotype was counted at least ten times. V and J are TRBV28 and TRBJ2-1, with D perhaps TRBD1 or TRBD2 (5 bases each). Trimming removed 6 bases from V and 8 bases from J, with 14 bases in between. CDR1 and CDR2 from the germline V gene are MDHEN and SYDVKM. The CDR3 is 13 amino acids. The CDR3 loop reads CASSEGRSDEQFF. For the CDR3, the DNA is TGTGCCAGCAGCGAGGGGAGAAGTGATGAGCAGTTCTTC.

This clonotype is medium-sized by share. The rearrangement joins TRBV6-2 or TRBV6-3 to TRBJ1-1; the D gene is possibly TRBD1 (6 bases). This CDR3 is 13 amino acids long. V lost 5 bases, J lost 4 bases, and 11 bases lay in between. The germline gives CDR1 MNHEY, CDR2 SVGEGT. CDR3 in amino acids: CASSIQGSTEAFF. The CDR3 region has the DNA TGTGCCAGCAGTATTCAGGGGAGCACTGAAGCTTTCTTT.

This clonotype was detected many times. V and J are TRBV18 and TRBJ2-1; D is perhaps TRBD2 (6 bases). Germline V lookup: CDR1 KGHSH, CDR2 LQKENI. The CDR3 spans 17 residues. The V end lost 0 bases, the J end lost 4 bases, and 16 bases lay between the germline ends. CDR3 nucleotide sequence: TGTGCCAGCTCACCACCGTTTGGGGGGAAAAATTACAATGAGCAGTTCTTC. This gives the protein CASSPPFGGKNYNEQFF.

V and J are TRBV10-2 and TRBJ2-1; 7 bases are a match to TRBD2. The V gene end was trimmed by 4 bases and the J gene end by 7 bases; junction bases not matched to a gene: 13. Germline V gene data show CDR1 as WSHSY and CDR2 as SAAADI. The CDR3 spans 16 residues. CDR3: CASSVEAGPTNNEQFF. DNA for the CDR3: TGCGCCAGCAGTGTTGAAGCGGGGCCAACCAATAATGAGCAGTTCTTC.

Concerning this clonotype: Possible read error: a much larger clone is one base away. This CDR3 is missing its conserved last phenylalanine or tryptophan, likely due to a read error. The V gene is TRBV7-6, the J gene TRBJ2-1, with 13 nucleotides matching TRBD2. Germline assignment: CDR1 SGHVS and CDR2 FNYEAQ. This CDR3 region has 15 residues. The V gene end was trimmed by 7 bases and the J gene end by 7 bases; junction bases not matched to a gene: 7. Written as DNA, the CDR3 is TGTGCCAGCACCCTCGGGACTAGCGGGGCTAATGAGCAGTTCTCC. This translates into CASTLGTSGANEQFS.

The chain has TRBV6-1 and TRBJ2-3; D gene ambiguous. From germline, CDR1 is MNHNS and CDR2 SASEGT. The length of the CDR3 is 13 residues. V was pared by 6 bases and J by 2 bases, with 9 bases between. CDR3 nucleotide sequence: TGTGCCAGCAGGAAGGCAGTCACAGATACGCAGTATTTT. Amino acid sequence: CASRKAVTDTQYF.

This clonotype has a handful of counts. This CDR3 is CASSLGLPRELFF. The CDR3 DNA reads TGTGCCAGCAGCTTAGGACTCCCCCGGGAGCTGTTTTTT. This sequence joins TRBV7-8 and TRBJ2-2; D ambiguous. The CDR3 is made up of 13 amino acids. The V gene's germline CDR1 is SGHVS and CDR2 FQNEAQ. Trimming took 1 base from V and 9 from J, leaving 9 bases between them.

This clonotype was seen ten or more times. The rearrangement uses TRBV30 and TRBJ1-1, with D possibly TRBD1 on 5 matching bases. The CDR3 contains 11 residues. Per the germline V gene, CDR1 is GTSNPN and CDR2 is SVGIG (reference sequence). V was pared by 5 bases and J by 5 bases, with 9 bases between. CDR3 protein: CAWAGRTEAFF. The CDR3 nucleotides are TGTGCCTGGGCAGGGAGGACTGAAGCTTTCTTT.

The table lists this clonotype with many counts. For the CDR3, the DNA is TGTGCCAGCAGTACCGTTAAGGGTGGTCAGCCCCAGCATTTT. Translated: CASSTVKGGQPQHF. This sequence joins TRBV6-1 and TRBJ1-5; the D is unclear. The germline CDR1 and CDR2 sequences are MNHNS and SASEGT. The CDR3 totals 14 residues. V shed 5 bases and J shed 6 bases, with 14 bases lying between them.

In the case of this clonotype: This likely traces to a read error, being one base from a far larger clone. The chain joins TRBV6-8 to TRBJ2-7; 7 positions match TRBD2. The CDR3 is made up of 17 amino acids. Germline V lookup: CDR1 MNHGY, CDR2 SAAAGT. The CDR3 DNA sequence: TGTGCCAGCATTTACTATCCCGGACTAGTGGGTTCGTACGAGCAGTACTTC. This sequence encodes CASIYYPGLVGSYEQYF.